One and the same sample provided the 5 T cell receptor beta chains below, sequenced in a study of shared clonotypes between healthy human individuals. This table comes from immunoSEQ multiplex PCR, and its TCRdb copy is limited to in-frame clones, with some not included. The table shows around 640,000 clones, with around 96% occurring only once. Terminally differentiated effector memory CD45RA+ cells were left out of the naive CD8 fraction, which was CD45RO-negative and positively selected for CCR7. Sequenced sample: naive CD8+ T cells sorted from blood. The receptors stem from a woman younger than 45 in good health.

This chain connects TRBV14 to TRBJ2-1; perhaps TRBD1 as D (5 bases). Germline V lookup: CDR1 SGHDN, CDR2 FVKESK. Deletions cut 9 bases from V and 1 base from J, with 25 bases between. The CDR3 sequence is 18 residues long. This chain's CDR3 is CARGPHGFRRASYNEQFF. CDR3 bases: TGTGCCAGGGGGCCGCATGGCTTCCGGAGAGCGTCCTACAATGAGCAGTTCTTC.

This chain joins TRBV7-9 and TRBJ2-1; no clear D gene. The germline CDR1 and CDR2 sequences are SEHNR and FQNEAQ (reference sequence). V gave up 4 bases and J gave up 8 bases, with 12 bases separating them. The CDR3 length is 13 residues. Here the CDR3 reads CASSSPVVDEQFF. As DNA, the CDR3 is TGTGCCAGCAGCTCTCCAGTGGTGGATGAGCAGTTCTTC.

This clone appeared once. The CDR3 is CASSQPSGSGSNEQFF. The CDR3 nucleotides are TGCGCCAGCAGCCAACCGAGCGGGAGCGGGTCAAATGAGCAGTTCTTC. J is TRBJ2-1 and V is TRBV4-1; 8 nucleotides line up with TRBD2. The CDR3 is 16 amino acids. After removal of 2 bases from V and 7 bases from J, the junction contained 10 bases not matched to a gene. CDR1 and CDR2 (germline): MGHRA, YSYEKL.

The rearrangement uses TRBV4-1 and TRBJ2-4; 10 bases fit TRBD2. V lost 1 base, J lost 7 bases, and 4 bases stayed unmatched. CDR1 and CDR2 (germline): MGHRA, YSYEKL. CDR3 size: 15 residues. Here the CDR3 reads CASSQVAGGSNIQYF. The CDR3 DNA sequence: TGCGCCAGCAGCCAAGTAGCGGGGGGCTCCAACATTCAGTACTTC.

This chain joins TRBV7-9 and TRBJ2-3; 7 bases agree with TRBD2. The CDR3 loop spans 15 amino acids. The V gene end was trimmed by 5 bases and the J gene end by 1 base; junction bases not matched to a gene: 6. Germline V gene sequence: CDR1 SEHNR, CDR2 FQNEAQ (reference sequence). In DNA, the CDR3 is TGTGCCAGCAGCATCCAGCGGGGACGCACAGATACGCAGTATTTT. It codes for CASSIQRGRTDTQYF.